This T cell receptor beta chain derives from a study of blood T cells in healthy people across ages. Next came a second PCR, run for about 7 to 12 cycles, which used a sample-barcoded 5' primer along with a J-beta primer mix. MiXCR, applied by TCRdb to the 5' RACE reads, yields one record per CDR3 protein. The profile shows around 940,000 distinct CDR3 sequences, roughly 47% of them singletons. The germline V gene encodes CDR1 SGHTA and CDR2 FQGNSA. Trimming cost V 3 bases and J 4 bases; bases outside gene matches: 7. The length of the CDR3 is 15 residues. This clonotype was counted a few times. The source material was blood. The chain employs TRBV7-2 and TRBJ2-5, with TRBD1 identical over 8 bases. This TCR was sampled from an older woman in good health. In nucleotides, the CDR3 is TGTGCCAGCAGCTTTGGACAGGGAGAGGGAGAGACCCAGTACTTC. This translates into CASSFGQGEGETQYF.